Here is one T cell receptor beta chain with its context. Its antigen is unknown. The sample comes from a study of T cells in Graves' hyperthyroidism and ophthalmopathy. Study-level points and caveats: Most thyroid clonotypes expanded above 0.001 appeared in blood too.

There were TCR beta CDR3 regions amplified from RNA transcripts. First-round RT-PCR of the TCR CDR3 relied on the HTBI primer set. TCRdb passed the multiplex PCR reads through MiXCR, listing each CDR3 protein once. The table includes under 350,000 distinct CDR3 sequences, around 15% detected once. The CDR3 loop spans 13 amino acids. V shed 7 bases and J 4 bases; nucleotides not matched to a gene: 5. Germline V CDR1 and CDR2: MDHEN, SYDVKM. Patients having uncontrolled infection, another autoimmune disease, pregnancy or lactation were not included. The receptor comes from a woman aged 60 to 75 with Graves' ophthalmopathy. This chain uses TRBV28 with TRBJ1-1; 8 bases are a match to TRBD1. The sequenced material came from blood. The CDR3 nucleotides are TGTGCCAGCATTGGACAGGGAGGCACTGAAGCTTTCTTT. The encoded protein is CASIGQGGTEAFF.